This TCR beta chain was recovered during a study of T cell responses to AZD1222 COVID-19 vaccine. The ends were cut back, 0 bases at V and 4 bases at J, with 13 bases in the middle. The CDR3 is 15 amino acids. Germline CDR1 and CDR2: SGHRS and YFSETQ. The table came from immunoSEQ multiplex PCR; TCRdb's copy has only in-frame clones and leaves some out. The sample carries 75,000 to 95,000 clones, 90% recorded once. In regard to this clone: Its antigen is unknown.

General study findings and limits: The CD4 TCRs associated with vaccination extended across spike and predominated at 160-218 and 743-854. Recipients of AZD1222 seropositive at baseline numbered only 5 or 6. Per reports, nearly half of all spike-specific TCRs target regions that are unmutated in variants.

The rearrangement links TRBV5-1 to TRBJ1-1; no reliable D call. This sequence was found in an adult in good health. The sequenced sample was peripheral blood, obtained on day 0 of AZD1222 vaccination. CDR3 protein: CASSLGEGRGTEAFF. As DNA, the CDR3 is TGCGCCAGCAGCTTGGGGGAAGGAAGAGGCACTGAAGCTTTCTTT.